This T cell receptor beta chain was recovered during a study of cytomegalovirus exposure and HLA in healthy donors. Whole-study results and caveats: When the data were analyzed later, several of the most significant clusters appeared to be linked to common viral pathogens. Donors belonging to an Asian-associated ancestry cluster reportedly showed fewer N-insertions in productive TCRs than the 666-donor mean, according to what a later analysis found. In vitro testing confirmed a few CMV-associated chains as specific for CMV antigens.

To note about this clone: Its target is unknown.

Trimming left V 1 base short and J 6 bases short, with 11 bases between. Germline V lookup: CDR1 SGDLS, CDR2 YYNGEE. This CDR3 has 15 residues. 13 Jbeta primers and 60 Vbeta primers were used for the PCR. Generated by immunoSEQ multiplex PCR, the TCRdb table keeps only in-frame clones and is missing some. This sample has some 200,000 clones, with roughly 80% found just once. The receptor comes from a man aged 50-59 years in good health and CMV-seronegative. The sample taken for sequencing was PBMCs. The chain uses TRBV9 and TRBJ1-6; D not resolved. The CDR3 loop is CASSVTEQSNSPLHF. DNA for the CDR3: TGTGCCAGCAGCGTAACCGAACAGTCTAATTCACCCCTCCACTTT.